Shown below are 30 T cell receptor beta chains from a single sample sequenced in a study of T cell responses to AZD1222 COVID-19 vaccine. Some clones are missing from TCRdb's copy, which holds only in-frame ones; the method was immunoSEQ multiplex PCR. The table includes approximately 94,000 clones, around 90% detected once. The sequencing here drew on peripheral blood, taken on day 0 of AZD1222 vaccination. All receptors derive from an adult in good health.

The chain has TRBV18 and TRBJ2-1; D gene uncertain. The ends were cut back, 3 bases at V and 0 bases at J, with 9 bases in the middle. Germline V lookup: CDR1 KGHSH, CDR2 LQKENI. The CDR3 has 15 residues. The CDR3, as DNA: TGTGCCAGCTCACCGGCCAGCAGCTCCTACAATGAGCAGTTCTTC. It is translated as CASSPASSSYNEQFF.

CDR3 protein: CASSPRGSSYNEQFF. The CDR3 bases are TGCGCCAGCAGCCCGAGAGGGAGCTCCTACAATGAGCAGTTCTTC. The V gene is TRBV5-1, the J gene TRBJ2-1, with D perhaps matching TRBD2 (5 bases). The ends were cut back, 4 bases at V and 0 bases at J, with 11 bases in the middle. The length of the CDR3 is 15 residues. Germline CDR1 reads SGHRS; CDR2 reads YFSETQ.

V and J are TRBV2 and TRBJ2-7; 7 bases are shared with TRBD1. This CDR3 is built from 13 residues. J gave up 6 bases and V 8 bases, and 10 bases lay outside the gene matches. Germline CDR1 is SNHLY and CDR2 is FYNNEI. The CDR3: CASHRQGEGEQYF. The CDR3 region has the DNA TGTGCCAGCCACAGACAGGGAGAAGGCGAGCAGTACTTC.

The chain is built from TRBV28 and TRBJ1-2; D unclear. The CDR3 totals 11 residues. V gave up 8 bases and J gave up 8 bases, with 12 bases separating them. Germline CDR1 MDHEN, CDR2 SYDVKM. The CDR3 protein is CASARIQGYTF. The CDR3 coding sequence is TGTGCCAGCGCCCGAATACAGGGCTACACCTTC.

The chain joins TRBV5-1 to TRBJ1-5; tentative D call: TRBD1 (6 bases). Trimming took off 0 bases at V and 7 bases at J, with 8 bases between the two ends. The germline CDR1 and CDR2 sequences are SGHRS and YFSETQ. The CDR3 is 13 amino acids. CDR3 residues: CASSLVGGQPQHF. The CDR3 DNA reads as TGCGCCAGCAGCTTGGTTGGGGGCCAGCCCCAGCATTTT.

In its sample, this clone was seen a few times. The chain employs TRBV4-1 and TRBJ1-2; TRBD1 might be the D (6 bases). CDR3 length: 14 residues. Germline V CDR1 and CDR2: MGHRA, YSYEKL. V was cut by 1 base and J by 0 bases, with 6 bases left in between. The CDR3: CASSQGTANYGYTF. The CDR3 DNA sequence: TGCGCCAGCAGCCAAGGGACAGCTAACTATGGCTACACCTTC.

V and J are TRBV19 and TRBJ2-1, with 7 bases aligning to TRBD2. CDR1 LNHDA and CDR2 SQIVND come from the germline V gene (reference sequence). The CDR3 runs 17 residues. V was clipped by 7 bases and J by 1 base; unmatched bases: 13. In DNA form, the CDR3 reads TGTGCCAGTACACGGGGGGTAGCGCAAACTTCCTACAATGAGCAGTTCTTC. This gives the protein CASTRGVAQTSYNEQFF.

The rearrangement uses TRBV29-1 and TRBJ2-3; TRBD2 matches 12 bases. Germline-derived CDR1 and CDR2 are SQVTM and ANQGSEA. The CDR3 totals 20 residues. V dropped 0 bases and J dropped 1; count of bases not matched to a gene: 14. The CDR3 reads CSVEDRSGTSGWLGTDTQYF. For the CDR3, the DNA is TGCAGCGTTGAAGATAGGAGTGGGACTAGCGGGTGGTTGGGCACAGATACGCAGTATTTT.

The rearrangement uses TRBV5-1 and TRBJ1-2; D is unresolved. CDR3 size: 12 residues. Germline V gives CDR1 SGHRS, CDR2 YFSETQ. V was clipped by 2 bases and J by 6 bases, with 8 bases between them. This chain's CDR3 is CASSLRGNGYTF. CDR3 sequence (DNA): TGCGCCAGCAGCTTAAGAGGGAATGGCTACACCTTC.

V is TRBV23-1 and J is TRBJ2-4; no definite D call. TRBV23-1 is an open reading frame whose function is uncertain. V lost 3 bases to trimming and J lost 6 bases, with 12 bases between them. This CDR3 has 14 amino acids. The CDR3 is CASSHKAGTNIQYF. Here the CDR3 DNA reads TGCGCCAGCAGTCATAAGGCAGGCACAAACATTCAGTACTTC.

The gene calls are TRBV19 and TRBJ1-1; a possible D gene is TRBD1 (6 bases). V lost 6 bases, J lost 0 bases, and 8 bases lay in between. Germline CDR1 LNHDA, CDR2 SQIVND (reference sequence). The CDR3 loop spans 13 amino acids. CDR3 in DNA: TGTGCCAGTAGCGGACAGTTGAACACTGAAGCTTTCTTT. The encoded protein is CASSGQLNTEAFF.

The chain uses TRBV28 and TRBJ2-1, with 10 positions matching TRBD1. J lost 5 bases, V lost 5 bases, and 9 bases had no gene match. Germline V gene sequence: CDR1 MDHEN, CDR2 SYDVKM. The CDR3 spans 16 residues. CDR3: CASSARGDRGHNEQFF. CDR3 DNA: TGTGCCAGCAGTGCGAGGGGGGACAGGGGACACAATGAGCAGTTCTTC.

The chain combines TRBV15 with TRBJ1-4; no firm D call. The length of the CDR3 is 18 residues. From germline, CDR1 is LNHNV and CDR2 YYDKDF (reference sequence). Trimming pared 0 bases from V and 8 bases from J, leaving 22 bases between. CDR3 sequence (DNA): TGTGCCACCAGCAGAGATCGAGGGAACAACTTAAGTGGGGAAAAACTGTTTTTT. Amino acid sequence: CATSRDRGNNLSGEKLFF.

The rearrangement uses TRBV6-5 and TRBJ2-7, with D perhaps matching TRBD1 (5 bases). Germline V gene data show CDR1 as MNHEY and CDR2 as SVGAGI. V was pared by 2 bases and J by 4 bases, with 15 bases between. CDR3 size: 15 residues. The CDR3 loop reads CASSYNQGLKYEQYF. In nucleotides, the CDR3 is TGTGCCAGCAGTTACAATCAGGGCCTTAAATACGAGCAGTACTTC.

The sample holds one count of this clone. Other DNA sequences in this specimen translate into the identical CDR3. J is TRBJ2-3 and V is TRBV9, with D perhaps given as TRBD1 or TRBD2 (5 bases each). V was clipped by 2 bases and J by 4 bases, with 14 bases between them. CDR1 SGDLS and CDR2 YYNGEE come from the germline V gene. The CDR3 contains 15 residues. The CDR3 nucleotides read TGTGCCAGCAGCGTCTCGGGAAGGGGAGCAGATACGCAGTATTTT. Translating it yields CASSVSGRGADTQYF.

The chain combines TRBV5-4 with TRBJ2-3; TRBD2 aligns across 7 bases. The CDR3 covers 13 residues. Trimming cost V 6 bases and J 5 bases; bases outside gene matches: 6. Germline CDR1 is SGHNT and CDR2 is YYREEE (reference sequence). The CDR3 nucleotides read TGTGCCAGCACAAGCGGGATCGAAGATACGCAGTATTTT. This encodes CASTSGIEDTQYF.

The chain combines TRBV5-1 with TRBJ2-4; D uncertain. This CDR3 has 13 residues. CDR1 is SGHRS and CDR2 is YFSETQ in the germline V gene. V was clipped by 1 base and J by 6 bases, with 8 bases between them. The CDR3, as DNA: TGCGCCAGCAGCTTGCCGGACCGAAACATTCAGTACTTC. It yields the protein CASSLPDRNIQYF.

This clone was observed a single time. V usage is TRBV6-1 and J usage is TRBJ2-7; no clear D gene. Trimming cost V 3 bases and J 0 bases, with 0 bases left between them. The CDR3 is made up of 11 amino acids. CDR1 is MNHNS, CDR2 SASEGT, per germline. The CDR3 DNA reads TGTGCCAGCAGTGACTCCTACGAGCAGTACTTC. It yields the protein CASSDSYEQYF.

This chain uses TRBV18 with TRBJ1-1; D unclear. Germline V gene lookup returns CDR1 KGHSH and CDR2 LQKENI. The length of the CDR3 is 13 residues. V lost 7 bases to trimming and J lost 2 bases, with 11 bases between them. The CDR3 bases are TGTGCCAGCTACTTTGGCAGAAACACTGAAGCTTTCTTT. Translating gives CASYFGRNTEAFF.

CDR3 nucleotide sequence: TGTGCCAGCAGCCTGGGAACTGGACCCACCGGGGAGCTGTTTTTT. Its translation: CASSLGTGPTGELFF. The chain uses TRBV7-2 and TRBJ2-2; D not certain. The CDR3 runs to 15 residues. V lost 5 bases to trimming and J lost 4 bases, with 14 bases between them. CDR1 and CDR2 (germline): SGHTA, FQGNSA.

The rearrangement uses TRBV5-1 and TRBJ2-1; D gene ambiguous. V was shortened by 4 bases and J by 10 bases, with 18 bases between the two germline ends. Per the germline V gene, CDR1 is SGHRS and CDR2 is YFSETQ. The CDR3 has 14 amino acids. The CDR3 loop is CASSPNPSDGEQFF. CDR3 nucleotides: TGCGCCAGCAGCCCAAACCCCTCGGACGGGGAGCAGTTCTTC.

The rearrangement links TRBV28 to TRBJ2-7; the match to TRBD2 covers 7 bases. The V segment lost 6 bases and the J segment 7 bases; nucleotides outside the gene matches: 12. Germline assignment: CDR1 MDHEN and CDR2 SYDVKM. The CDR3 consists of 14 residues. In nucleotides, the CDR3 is TGTGCCAGCAGCTATCCTAGCGGATCTCTGGAGCAGTACTTC. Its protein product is CASSYPSGSLEQYF.

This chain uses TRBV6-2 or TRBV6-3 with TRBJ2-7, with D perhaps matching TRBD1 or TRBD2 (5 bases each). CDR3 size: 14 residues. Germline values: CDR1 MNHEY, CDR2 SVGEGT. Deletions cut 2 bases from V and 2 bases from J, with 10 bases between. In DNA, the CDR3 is TGTGCCAGCAGTTACGGGACGTGGACCTACGAGCAGTACTTC. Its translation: CASSYGTWTYEQYF.

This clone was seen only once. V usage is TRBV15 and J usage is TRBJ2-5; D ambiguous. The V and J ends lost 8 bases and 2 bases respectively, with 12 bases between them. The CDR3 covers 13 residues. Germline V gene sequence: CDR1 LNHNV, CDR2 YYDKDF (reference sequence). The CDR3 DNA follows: TGTGCCACCTCGGCAGGAGTACAAGAGACCCAGTACTTC. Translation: CATSAGVQETQYF.

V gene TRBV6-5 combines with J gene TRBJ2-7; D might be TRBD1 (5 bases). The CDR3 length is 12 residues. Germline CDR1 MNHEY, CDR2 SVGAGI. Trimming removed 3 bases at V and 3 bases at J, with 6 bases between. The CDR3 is CASSYTGYEQYF. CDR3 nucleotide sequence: TGTGCCAGCAGTTATACAGGCTACGAGCAGTACTTC.

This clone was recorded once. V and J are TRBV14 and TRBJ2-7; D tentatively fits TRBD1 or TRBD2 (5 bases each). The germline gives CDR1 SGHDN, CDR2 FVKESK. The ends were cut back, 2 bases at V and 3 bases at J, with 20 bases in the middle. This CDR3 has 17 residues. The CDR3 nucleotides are TGTGCCAGCAGCCAATCCAAACATTCGGGACCGGACTACGAGCAGTACTTC. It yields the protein CASSQSKHSGPDYEQYF.

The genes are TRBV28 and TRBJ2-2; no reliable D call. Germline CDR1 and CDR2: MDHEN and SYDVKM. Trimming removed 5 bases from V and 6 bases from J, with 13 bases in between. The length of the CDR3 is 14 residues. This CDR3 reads CASSHPNVPGELFF. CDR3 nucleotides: TGTGCCAGCAGTCACCCTAACGTACCCGGGGAGCTGTTTTTT.

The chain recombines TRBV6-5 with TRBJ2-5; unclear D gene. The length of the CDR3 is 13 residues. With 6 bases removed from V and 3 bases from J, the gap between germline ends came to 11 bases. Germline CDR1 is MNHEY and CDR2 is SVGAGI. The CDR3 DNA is TGTGCCAGCAGGAAAAGGGTTGAAGAGACCCAGTACTTC. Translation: CASRKRVEETQYF.

The CDR3 DNA reads TGTGCCAGCTCACCCCGGACAGGGGGCTCCTATAATTCACCCCTCCACTTT. Protein product: CASSPRTGGSYNSPLHF. The chain employs TRBV18 and TRBJ1-6, with TRBD1 matching over 10 bases. The CDR3 consists of 17 residues. Germline trimming cut 3 bases from V and 0 bases from J; bases unmatched to any gene: 2. Germline-derived CDR1 and CDR2 are KGHSH and LQKENI.

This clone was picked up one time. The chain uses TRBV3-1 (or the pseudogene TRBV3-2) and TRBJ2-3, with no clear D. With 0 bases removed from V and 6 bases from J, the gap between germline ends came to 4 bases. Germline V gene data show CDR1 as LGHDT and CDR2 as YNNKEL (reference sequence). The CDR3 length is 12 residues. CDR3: CASSQDGDTQYF. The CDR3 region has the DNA TGTGCCAGCAGCCAAGACGGGGATACGCAGTATTTT.